The 19 T cell receptor beta chains listed next were all sequenced from one sample in a study of graft-versus-host responses after intestinal transplantation. Antigens of these TCRs are unknown. Profiled with immunoSEQ multiplex PCR; TCRdb holds only in-frame clones, not every one. The repertoire holds around 120,000 clones, with roughly 96% as singletons. This specimen was unstimulated CD8+ T cells sorted from spleen or lymph node cells, taken before intestinal transplant. The source of these receptors is a human donor who received an intestinal transplant.

In this sample, this clone turned up once. A junction end diverges from the germline sequence, so it may reflect a read error. For the CDR3, the DNA is TGTGCCAGCAGTCCTGGGACAGGGGGCTCTAGGTGGGTTAACTTC. This codes for CASSPGTGGSRWVNF. This chain uses TRBV27 with TRBJ1-2; TRBD1 matches 12 bases. This CDR3 has 15 residues. CDR1 MNHEY and CDR2 SMNVEV come from the germline V gene (reference sequence).

CDR3 amino acids: CASSLTSRDGNEQFF. The CDR3 nucleotides are TGCGCCAGCAGCTTGACATCGCGGGATGGGAATGAGCAGTTCTTC. The chain has TRBV5-1 and TRBJ2-1; a possible D gene is TRBD2 (6 bases). The CDR3 totals 15 residues. V was trimmed by 1 base and J by 7 bases, leaving 15 bases between them. CDR1 and CDR2 from the germline V gene are SGHRS and YFSETQ.

This clone was counted a single time. The genes are TRBV2 and TRBJ2-5, with D possibly matching TRBD1 (7 bases). Trimming took 1 base from V and 0 from J, leaving 12 bases between them. From germline, CDR1 is SNHLY and CDR2 FYNNEI. The CDR3 contains 16 residues. The CDR3 is CASSEGGTAYQETQYF. The CDR3 region has the DNA TGTGCCAGCAGTGAAGGCGGGACAGCGTACCAAGAGACCCAGTACTTC.

The chain recombines TRBV11-2 with TRBJ2-1; TRBD1 matches at 7 bases. CDR1 SGHAT and CDR2 FQNNGV come from the germline V gene. Germline trimming cut 5 bases from V and 8 bases from J; bases unmatched to any gene: 3. This CDR3 is 12 amino acids long. CDR3 DNA sequence: TGTGCCAGCAGCCACAGGGGCGATGAGCAGTTCTTC. Its translation is CASSHRGDEQFF.

The J gene is TRBJ2-1, the V gene TRBV2, with 8 bases that match TRBD2. Unmatched junction bases numbered 8, after V lost 5 bases and J lost 5 bases. Germline V gene sequence: CDR1 SNHLY, CDR2 FYNNEI. The CDR3 consists of 15 residues. CDR3 in DNA: TGTGCCAGCAGTCAAGGGAGCGGGAGCCACAATGAGCAGTTCTTC. Translating it yields CASSQGSGSHNEQFF. Full variable domain (outside the CDR3, taken from reference TRBV2 and TRBJ2-1): EPEVTQTPSHQVTQMGQEVILRCVPISNHLYFYWYRQILGQKVEFLVSFYNNEISEKSEIFDDQFSVERPDGSNFTLKIRSTKLEDSAMYFCASSQGSGSHNEQFFGPGTRLTVL.

The V gene is TRBV7-9, the J gene TRBJ2-1; D remains ambiguous. V was pared by 6 bases and J by 3 bases, with 12 bases between. From germline, CDR1 is SEHNR and CDR2 FQNEAQ (reference sequence). This CDR3 contains 14 residues. The CDR3 DNA sequence: TGTGCCAGCAGACCCGGCACGGTCTACAATGAGCAGTTCTTC. Its protein is CASRPGTVYNEQFF.

The chain carries TRBV21-1 and TRBJ2-3; the table names TRBD1, a call not compared with the DNA. TRBV21-1 is annotated as a pseudogene. The CDR3 consists of 16 residues. The CDR3 reads CASRKGAGWSTDTQYF. For the CDR3, the DNA is TGTGCCAGCAGAAAAGGGGCAGGGTGGAGCACAGATACGCAGTATTTT.

The rearrangement links TRBV4-2 to TRBJ2-1; 9 nucleotides line up with TRBD2. Germline V gene sequence: CDR1 LGHNA, CDR2 YNFKEQ. This CDR3 is built from 14 residues. Trimming took 4 bases from V and 10 from J; bases not matched to a gene: 8. The CDR3 is CASSPRLAAKEQFF. The CDR3, as DNA: TGTGCCAGCAGCCCCAGACTAGCGGCCAAGGAGCAGTTCTTC.

V and J are TRBV28 and TRBJ2-7, with D hard to call. This CDR3 is built from 11 residues. Trimming cost V 5 bases and J 2 bases, with 4 bases left between them. The germline gives CDR1 MDHEN, CDR2 SYDVKM. As DNA, the CDR3 is TGTGCCAGCAGTACCCCCTACGAGCAGTACTTC. Residues: CASSTPYEQYF.

The genes are TRBV30 and TRBJ2-1; 9 nucleotides align to TRBD2. From germline, CDR1 is GTSNPN and CDR2 SVGIG (reference sequence). This CDR3 has 14 amino acids. J gave up 7 bases and V 2 bases, and 6 bases lay outside the gene matches. CDR3 DNA: TGTGCCTGGAGTACCGGCGGGAGGGGAAATGAGCAGTTCTTC. Amino acids: CAWSTGGRGNEQFF.

This clone was counted once. Here the CDR3 reads CASSVGGQGNEKLFF. Written as DNA, the CDR3 is TGTGCCAGCAGCGTGGGGGGACAGGGGAATGAAAAACTGTTTTTT. The gene calls are TRBV9 and TRBJ1-4, with TRBD1 identical over 10 bases. The CDR3 totals 15 residues. With V trimmed by 2 bases and J by 5 bases, 3 bases remained unmatched. Germline V gene sequence: CDR1 SGDLS, CDR2 YYNGEE.

V usage is TRBV7-9 and J usage is TRBJ2-5, with D perhaps given as TRBD1 or TRBD2 (5 bases each). Germline V CDR1 and CDR2: SEHNR, FQNEAQ (reference sequence). The CDR3 covers 14 residues. V was shortened by 5 bases and J by 5 bases, with 15 bases between the two germline ends. In DNA, the CDR3 is TGTGCCAGCAGCGATTGGGTCGAGGGGGAGACCCAGTACTTC. Translating it yields CASSDWVEGETQYF. The full variable domain, with the rest looked up from reference TRBV7-9 and TRBJ2-5, is DTGVSQNPRHKITKRGQNVTFRCDPISEHNRLYWYRQTLGQGPEFLTYFQNEAQLEKSRLLSDRFSAERPKGSFSTLEIQRTEQGDSAMYLCASSDWVEGETQYFGPGTRLLVL.

The genes are TRBV27 and TRBJ1-1; 8 bases agree with TRBD1. The germline CDR1 and CDR2 sequences are MNHEY and SMNVEV (reference sequence). There are 13 residues in the CDR3. The junction had 4 bases not matched to a gene; V was cut back by 3 bases and J by 7 bases. The CDR3 reads CASSFGQGFEAFF. In DNA, the CDR3 is TGTGCCAGCAGTTTCGGACAGGGTTTTGAAGCTTTCTTT.

This chain uses TRBV5-6 with TRBJ2-5; TRBD2 matches 8 bases. The end of the DNA fits TRBJ2-7 better, so the J call may be wrong. The CDR3 is 15 residues long. The germline CDR1 and CDR2 sequences are SGHDT and YYEEEE. As DNA, the CDR3 is TGTGCCAGCAGCCTGGGTAGCGGGAACTCCTACGAGCAGTACTTC. Encoded protein: CASSLGSGNSYEQYF.

This clone was observed a single time. This chain links TRBV10-1 with TRBJ2-1; D remains ambiguous. The CDR3 runs 16 residues. From germline, CDR1 is WNHNN and CDR2 SYGVQD (reference sequence). The V end lost 3 bases, the J end lost 0 bases, and 12 bases lay between the germline ends. In DNA form, the CDR3 reads TGCGCCAGCAGTGAAGAGAGCTTAAGCTCCTACAATGAGCAGTTCTTC. As protein: CASSEESLSSYNEQFF.

The chain joins TRBV6-5 to TRBJ2-4, with 10 bases aligning to TRBD1. V trimming: 2 bases; J trimming: 5 bases; junction bases outside the gene matches: 3. CDR1 and CDR2 from the germline V gene are MNHEY and SVGAGI. This CDR3 region has 15 residues. The CDR3 DNA follows: TGTGCCAGCAGTTACGGACAGGGGGGCGAAAACATTCAGTACTTC. Its protein product is CASSYGQGGENIQYF.

The chain employs TRBV9 and TRBJ2-7; D remains ambiguous. CDR3 length equals 15 residues. V lost 2 bases and J 6 bases, leaving 18 bases between the germline ends. Germline V lookup: CDR1 SGDLS, CDR2 YYNGEE. CDR3 protein: CASSVEEVPNCEQYF. Written as DNA, the CDR3 is TGTGCCAGCAGCGTCGAGGAAGTCCCGAACTGCGAGCAGTACTTC.

This clone occurred once. The chain carries TRBV2 and TRBJ1-1; tentative D call: TRBD1 (5 bases). Germline V CDR1 and CDR2: SNHLY, FYNNEI. Trimming removed 2 bases at V and 0 bases at J, with 13 bases between. The CDR3 sequence is 16 residues long. The chain's CDR3 is CASSEIPGWLNTEAFF. CDR3 DNA: TGTGCCAGCAGTGAAATTCCAGGGTGGTTGAACACTGAAGCTTTCTTT.

This clone was seen just once. V usage is TRBV4-1 and J usage is TRBJ2-1; D unclear. Trimming took off 0 bases at V and 7 bases at J, with 7 bases between the two ends. Germline CDR1 reads MGHRA; CDR2 reads YSYEKL. This CDR3 comprises 13 residues. Here the CDR3 DNA reads TGCGCCAGCAGCCAAGAATCCGGGAATGAGCAGTTCTTC. Translation gives CASSQESGNEQFF.